What follows are 27 T cell receptor beta chains derived from one specimen sequenced in a study of beta chain features in type 1 diabetes. Every bit of the isolated RNA underwent reverse transcription, so sequencing read expressed TCRB transcripts. Only in-frame clones appear in the TCRdb table, and some are missing; sequencing was by immunoSEQ multiplex PCR. The sample yields roughly 240,000 clones, 12% to 15% seen once. Sequenced sample: naive CD4+ T cells from blood. The receptors derive from a woman between 40 and 55 years old in good health.

V is TRBV5-1 and J is TRBJ2-3; 10 bases are shared with TRBD2. The CDR3 covers 17 residues. Germline-derived CDR1 and CDR2 are SGHRS and YFSETQ. Unmatched junction bases numbered 5, after V lost 0 bases and J lost 1 base. Here the CDR3 reads CASSLAVAGGGTDTQYF. CDR3 DNA sequence: TGCGCCAGCAGCTTGGCGGTAGCGGGGGGTGGCACAGATACGCAGTATTTT.

This chain uses TRBV19 with TRBJ2-7; weak D call: TRBD2 (6 bases). Per the germline V gene, CDR1 is LNHDA and CDR2 is SQIVND (reference sequence). V dropped 1 base and J dropped 3 bases, with 10 bases sitting between them. The CDR3 contains 14 residues. The CDR3 spells CASSIASGSYEQYF. The CDR3 nucleotides are TGTGCCAGTAGTATAGCGTCCGGGAGCTACGAGCAGTACTTC.

The chain combines TRBV10-3 with TRBJ2-7, with TRBD2 as a possible D gene (6 bases). V was pared by 6 bases and J by 2 bases, with 14 bases between. This CDR3 spans 14 amino acids. Germline CDR1 ENHRY, CDR2 SYGVKD. CDR3 nucleotides: TGTGCCATCAGAGCTGGGACTTCTGCCTACGAGCAGTACTTC. Its translation: CAIRAGTSAYEQYF.

This rearrangement joins TRBV9 to TRBJ1-2; D gene ambiguous. The V end was cut by 0 bases, the J end by 5 bases, with 8 bases between. The CDR3 contains 13 residues. Germline CDR1 is SGDLS and CDR2 is YYNGEE. The DNA for the CDR3 is TGTGCCAGCAGCGTAGAGTTCAGTTATGGCTACACCTTC. Translation gives CASSVEFSYGYTF.

This clone occurred a few times. The V call is TRBV6-1, the J call TRBJ2-7; D gene ambiguous. Germline lookup yields CDR1 MNHNS and CDR2 SASEGT. The CDR3 contains 10 residues. The V gene lost 5 bases and the J gene lost 4 bases, with 3 bases spanning the gap. The CDR3 DNA is TGTGCCAGCAGTCATTACGAGCAGTACTTC. Translating gives CASSHYEQYF.

The CDR3 loop is CASNQGPLHF. The CDR3 coding sequence is TGTGCCAGCAATCAGGGCCCCCTCCACTTT. The J gene is TRBJ1-6, the V gene TRBV25-1; D is possibly TRBD1 (5 bases). CDR1 is MGHDK and CDR2 is SYGVNS in the germline V gene. Trimming took 7 bases from V and 13 from J, leaving 8 bases between them. This CDR3 has 10 amino acids.

In this sample, this clone turned up a few times. A read error may produce the germline difference seen at one junction end. The chain carries TRBV6-5 and TRBJ2-4, with D perhaps matching TRBD2 (5 bases). The V gene's germline CDR1 is MNHEY and CDR2 SVGAGI. CDR3 length equals 15 residues. CDR3 in DNA: TGTGCCAGCAGTTATGGGCTGGGAGCCGAAAACATTCAGTACTTC. This gives the protein CASSYGLGAENIQYF.

This chain uses TRBV2 with TRBJ1-2; D gene ambiguous. The CDR3 sequence is 15 residues long. The V end lost 3 bases, the J end lost 4 bases, and 15 bases lay between the germline ends. Germline lookup yields CDR1 SNHLY and CDR2 FYNNEI. Written as DNA, the CDR3 is TGTGCCAGCAGTGAGACACCGGGAACGGTCTATGGCTACACCTTC. Residues: CASSETPGTVYGYTF.

The chain employs TRBV5-1 and TRBJ2-3; no reliable D call. Germline V lookup: CDR1 SGHRS, CDR2 YFSETQ. There are 14 residues in the CDR3. The germline V and J ends were trimmed by 0 bases and 1 base, with 6 bases remaining between them. CDR3 sequence: CASSLAFGTDTQYF. In nucleotides, the CDR3 is TGCGCCAGCAGCTTGGCGTTTGGCACAGATACGCAGTATTTT.

This clone was recorded at least ten times. The chain joins TRBV13 to TRBJ2-1, with D possibly matching TRBD2 (6 bases). Trimming took 5 bases from V and 6 from J, leaving 26 bases between them. The CDR3 runs 18 residues. Germline lookup yields CDR1 PRHDT and CDR2 FYEKMQ (reference sequence). DNA for the CDR3: TGTGCCAGCAGCCCTCACCGCCTTAGCGGACCGCAGGGCAATGAGCAGTTCTTC. This codes for CASSPHRLSGPQGNEQFF.

In its sample, this clone was seen a few times. This chain connects TRBV5-1 to TRBJ2-7, with D possibly being TRBD2 (6 bases). There are 14 residues in the CDR3. Germline V gives CDR1 SGHRS, CDR2 YFSETQ. V was clipped by 4 bases and J by 2 bases, with 13 bases between them. CDR3 sequence: CASSGGTGTYEQYF. CDR3 in DNA: TGCGCCAGCAGCGGGGGGACGGGAACCTACGAGCAGTACTTC.

The V gene is TRBV27, the J gene TRBJ2-7; 7 bases line up with TRBD1. The CDR3 has 14 amino acids. V shed 8 bases and J 2 bases; nucleotides not matched to a gene: 9. The germline V gene has CDR1 MNHEY and CDR2 SMNVEV (reference sequence). The CDR3 DNA follows: TGTGCCAGCCTCCGGACAGGACGACCCTACGAGCAGTACTTC. The encoded protein is CASLRTGRPYEQYF.

The chain links TRBV12-5 to TRBJ1-1; 7 nucleotides align to TRBD1. The CDR3 runs 14 residues. Germline-derived CDR1 and CDR2 are LGHNT and FRNRAP. After removal of 1 base from V and 7 bases from J, the junction contained 6 bases not matched to a gene. The CDR3 protein is CASGLGQGGREAFF. CDR3 sequence (DNA): TGTGCTAGTGGTTTGGGACAGGGTGGTCGTGAAGCTTTCTTT.

This clone has more than one count but fewer than ten. The genes are TRBV5-1 and TRBJ2-7; D gene uncertain. This CDR3 comprises 12 residues. Between the trimmed V and J ends, which lost 2 bases and 0 bases, there was a span of 3 bases. Germline CDR1 is SGHRS and CDR2 is YFSETQ. This chain's CDR3 is CASSFNSYEQYF. CDR3 sequence (DNA): TGCGCCAGCAGCTTTAACTCCTACGAGCAGTACTTC. Looking up the rest from reference TRBV5-1 and TRBJ2-7 gives the full variable domain: KAGVTQTPRYLIKTRGQQVTLSCSPISGHRSVSWYQQTPGQGLQFLFEYFSETQRNKGNFPGRFSGRQFSNSRSEMNVSTLELGDSALYLCASSFNSYEQYFGPGTRLTVT.

Regarding this clone: This specimen includes other DNA sequences encoding the same CDR3. V gene TRBV5-1 combines with J gene TRBJ2-5; 11 bases line up with TRBD1. Germline CDR1 is SGHRS and CDR2 is YFSETQ. The trim removed 4 bases at V and 3 bases at J, leaving 2 bases unmatched. This CDR3 spans 14 amino acids. Here the CDR3 reads CASSPGQGEETQYF. The CDR3 DNA reads TGCGCCAGCAGCCCGGGACAGGGGGAAGAGACCCAGTACTTC.

The J gene is TRBJ2-5, the V gene TRBV5-4; D possibly corresponds to TRBD2 (5 bases). The V end was cut by 4 bases, the J end by 1 base, with 8 bases between. This CDR3 spans 13 amino acids. Germline values: CDR1 SGHNT, CDR2 YYREEE (reference sequence). The CDR3 nucleotides read TGTGCCAGCAGCCTAGCAGTCCAAGAGACCCAGTACTTC. Amino acid sequence: CASSLAVQETQYF.

This chain uses TRBV9 with TRBJ2-3; the match to TRBD2 covers 11 bases. Trimming took 3 bases from V and 2 from J; bases not matched to a gene: 8. Germline V gene sequence: CDR1 SGDLS, CDR2 YYNGEE. This CDR3 is built from 17 residues. The CDR3 bases are TGTGCCAGCAGCGCCCGACTAGCGGGACGCCACACAGATACGCAGTATTTT. Residues: CASSARLAGRHTDTQYF. The variable domain in full, completed from reference TRBV9 and TRBJ2-3, reads DSGVTQTPKHLITATGQRVTLRCSPRSGDLSVYWYQQSLDQGLQFLIQYYNGEERAKGNILERFSAQQFPDLHSELNLSSLELGDSALYFCASSARLAGRHTDTQYFGPGTRLTVL.

The DNA for the CDR3 is TGTGCCAGCAGCTCATCCCTACAGGGGACCCTTTATGGCTACACCTTC. Translated: CASSSSLQGTLYGYTF. The chain carries TRBV13 and TRBJ1-2; 7 bases fit TRBD1. The V segment lost 4 bases and the J segment 5 bases; nucleotides outside the gene matches: 13. This CDR3 contains 16 residues. Germline CDR1 is PRHDT and CDR2 is FYEKMQ (reference sequence).

This clone was detected a few times. The chain recombines TRBV6-1 with TRBJ2-1, with 11 bases matching TRBD2. V dropped 4 bases and J dropped 0; count of bases not matched to a gene: 11. Germline V gene lookup returns CDR1 MNHNS and CDR2 SASEGT. The CDR3 is 19 amino acids. The chain's CDR3 is CASSAPSGGLGSSYNEQFF. As DNA, the CDR3 is TGTGCCAGCAGTGCACCTAGCGGGGGGCTCGGTAGCTCCTACAATGAGCAGTTCTTC.

The chain has TRBV5-1 and TRBJ2-1, with D maybe TRBD2 (6 bases). This CDR3 is 15 amino acids long. Trimming took off 4 bases at V and 0 bases at J, with 11 bases between the two ends. CDR1 is SGHRS, CDR2 YFSETQ, per germline. CDR3 sequence reads: CASSPAGFSYNEQFF. The CDR3 DNA reads TGCGCCAGCAGCCCCGCGGGGTTCTCCTACAATGAGCAGTTCTTC.

The V gene is TRBV19, the J gene TRBJ2-7; 7 bases are a match to TRBD1. The germline gives CDR1 LNHDA, CDR2 SQIVND (reference sequence). The CDR3 is 15 residues long. The ends lost 5 bases at V and 0 bases at J; junction bases unmatched: 7. CDR3 sequence reads: CASSGVDRSSYEQYF. CDR3 coding DNA: TGTGCCAGTAGTGGGGTGGACAGGAGCTCCTACGAGCAGTACTTC.

The rearrangement uses TRBV7-8 and TRBJ2-2; 10 bases align to TRBD2. Trimming cost V 2 bases and J 4 bases; bases outside gene matches: 10. The CDR3 totals 18 residues. From germline, CDR1 is SGHVS and CDR2 FQNEAQ. The CDR3 sequence: CASSLSGSGGSLTGELFF. CDR3 nucleotides: TGTGCCAGCAGCTTATCTGGTAGCGGGGGGTCTCTCACCGGGGAGCTGTTTTTT.

The chain is built from TRBV2 and TRBJ1-5; the D gene is possibly TRBD1 (5 bases). In germline, CDR1 is SNHLY, CDR2 FYNNEI. Trimming removed 4 bases from V and 1 base from J, with 11 bases in between. The CDR3 consists of 15 residues. CDR3 DNA: TGTGCCAGCAGTGGTGGGGCCGAGAGCAATCAGCCCCAGCATTTT. It specifies CASSGGAESNQPQHF.

The sample holds a few counts of this clone. The chain recombines TRBV25-1 with TRBJ2-7; a possible D gene is TRBD2 (5 bases). This CDR3 has 14 amino acids. The germline V gene encodes CDR1 MGHDK and CDR2 SYGVNS. V gave up 4 bases and J gave up 3 bases, with 13 bases separating them. The CDR3, as DNA: TGTGCCAGCAGTGGCCTCGGACTGGACTACGAGCAGTACTTC. Translating gives CASSGLGLDYEQYF.

This clone was counted only a few times. The chain is built from TRBV4-1 and TRBJ2-5; no definite D call. The germline V gene encodes CDR1 MGHRA and CDR2 YSYEKL. Trimming took off 4 bases at V and 4 bases at J, with 19 bases between the two ends. There are 16 residues in the CDR3. The CDR3 sequence: CASSRVVSLSGETQYF. CDR3 coding DNA: TGCGCCAGCAGCCGAGTCGTATCCCTATCGGGAGAGACCCAGTACTTC.

This sequence joins TRBV7-2 and TRBJ2-3, with 7 nucleotides matching TRBD2. Trimming cost V 2 bases and J 6 bases; bases outside gene matches: 17. Per germline, CDR1 SGHTA and CDR2 FQGNSA. The length of the CDR3 is 18 residues. As DNA, the CDR3 is TGTGCCAGCAGCTTATTGCCTTGGGCTAGCGGCATTGGGGATACGCAGTATTTT. This encodes CASSLLPWASGIGDTQYF.

This clone was counted a few times. The genes are TRBV6-5 and TRBJ1-2; D remains ambiguous. There are 13 residues in the CDR3. V was pared by 2 bases and J by 8 bases, with 12 bases between. The germline CDR1 and CDR2 sequences are MNHEY and SVGAGI. CDR3 protein: CASSYTGLQGYTF. CDR3 DNA: TGTGCCAGCAGTTACACGGGTCTGCAGGGCTACACCTTC.